A selection of T cell receptor beta chains follows, all from one sample in a study of long-term antiretroviral therapy in people with HIV. Data came from immunoSEQ multiplex PCR; TCRdb stores just in-frame clones and leaves some out. The table records 17,000 or so clones, roughly 78% of them present only once. The sequenced sample was unsorted PBMCs, obtained at the start of antiretroviral therapy. The receptor source for this set is a man aged 30 to 39 with HIV. The CDR3 runs from the conserved cysteine through the conserved F or W. The D gene is left open where the match is weak. Clone size is given for some rows only: seen once, a few or many times, or a class if the clone is expanded.

v_gene	d_gene	len	abundance	j_gene	CDR3nt	CDR3aa
TRBV6-1	.	13	.	TRBJ1-1	TGTGCCAGCTCACTTAGCCGGGTCACTGAAGCTTTCTTT	CASSLSRVTEAFF
TRBV11-2	.	13	.	TRBJ2-2	TGTGCCAGCACCTCCCAGGTGCCCGGGGAGCTGTTTTTT	CASTSQVPGELFF
TRBV6-1	.	13	.	TRBJ1-5	TGTGCCAGCAGCCCACAGGGCGCCGGGCCCCAGCATTTT	CASSPQGAGPQHF
TRBV5-4	TRBD1	15	.	TRBJ1-2	TGTGCCAGCACTTCAGCGGTGGGACAGAACTATGGCTACACCTTC	CASTSAVGQNYGYTF
TRBV2	TRBD2	17	.	TRBJ2-5	TGTGCCAGCAGTCCCAGTGAGGGAGGGCAGACTCGGTTGACCCAGTACTTC	CASSPSEGGQTRLTQYF
TRBV15	TRBD1	15	once	TRBJ2-7	TGTGCCACCAGCAGAGAGGGGACAGATACCTACGAGCAGTACTTC	CATSREGTDTYEQYF
TRBV18	.	15	.	TRBJ1-5	TGTGCCAGCCCAAAGGCCCCATGTGGCAATCAGCCCCAGCATTTT	CASPKAPCGNQPQHF
TRBV7-8	TRBD2	17	.	TRBJ2-1	TGTGCCAGCAGCTTGGTCAAGCGGGGGCCCTCGGGGAATGAGCAGTTCTTC	CASSLVKRGPSGNEQFF
TRBV5-5	TRBD1	16	.	TRBJ2-7	TGTGCCAGCAGCTTGGCAGGGGACAGTACCGCCTACGAGCAGTACTTC	CASSLAGDSTAYEQYF
TRBV9	.	13	.	TRBJ2-7	TGTGCCAGCAGCGTAGATCGGGGCAACGAGCAGTACTTC	CASSVDRGNEQYF
TRBV30	.	15	.	TRBJ2-5	TGTGCCTGGAGTCGGGGGACCCCCGTGCCAGAGACCCAGTACTTC	CAWSRGTPVPETQYF
TRBV7-2	.	12	.	TRBJ2-1	TGTGCCAGCAGCCCCTTTGGCAATGAGCAGTTCTTC	CASSPFGNEQFF
TRBV5-6	.	15	.	TRBJ2-5	TGTGCCAGCAGCTTGATGAACGAAAAGAGAGAGACCCAGTACTTC	CASSLMNEKRETQYF
TRBV6-1	.	13	.	TRBJ2-1	TGTGCCAGCGCGGAGGGCCTCGACAATGAGCAGTTCTTC	CASAEGLDNEQFF
TRBV28	.	14	.	TRBJ1-6	TGTGCCAGTAGTGCGAGGATGTTGTTTTCACCCCTCCACTTT	CASSARMLFSPLHF
TRBV19	TRBD1	15	.	TRBJ1-2	TGTGCCAGTAGGAATCAGGGGGTATCCTCCTATGGCTACACCTTC	CASRNQGVSSYGYTF
TRBV30	.	13	.	TRBJ2-3	TGTGCCCGGGGGGCAGGGAGAGCAGATACGCAGTATTTT	CARGAGRADTQYF
TRBV6-1	.	13	.	TRBJ1-1	TGTGCCAGCAGTGTCACTGGGCGGACTGAAGCTTTCTTT	CASSVTGRTEAFF
TRBV27	TRBD1	17	.	TRBJ2-7	TGTGCCAGCAGTCAGACCCCTACAGGGGCCTTCTCCTACGAGCAGTACTTC	CASSQTPTGAFSYEQYF
TRBV19	.	14	once	TRBJ1-3	TGTGCCAGTAGGAGGGAGACTGCTGGAAACACCATATATTTT	CASRRETAGNTIYF
TRBV5-4	TRBD1	14	.	TRBJ2-7	TGTGCCAGCAGAACCGGGACAGGGGACGGAGAGCAGTACTTC	CASRTGTGDGEQYF
TRBV7-9	.	14	few	TRBJ2-7	TGTGCCAGCAGCTTCCCGGGGAAAGCCGGCGAGCAGTACTTC	CASSFPGKAGEQYF
TRBV28	TRBD1	14	.	TRBJ1-1	TGTGCCAGCAGATACAGGGGAGCTCACACTGAAGCTTTCTTT	CASRYRGAHTEAFF
TRBV4-3	.	15	.	TRBJ2-6	TGCGCCAGCAGCCAAGGGAGGGCCGGGGCCAACGTCCTGACTTTC	CASSQGRAGANVLTF
TRBV19	.	15	.	TRBJ2-6	TGTGCCAGTAAAGCTGGGTATTCTGGGGCCAACGTCCTGACTTTC	CASKAGYSGANVLTF
TRBV27	TRBD1	13	.	TRBJ2-3	TGTGCCAGCAGCCCGATGGACAGGGGCACGCAGTATTTT	CASSPMDRGTQYF
TRBV19	.	15	few	TRBJ1-6	TGTGCCAGTCACCCGTATGGGGGCCTTGGTTCACCCCTCCACTTT	CASHPYGGLGSPLHF
TRBV5-4	.	12	.	TRBJ2-7	TGTGCCAGCAGCCGAGGGGTCTACGAGCAGTACTTC	CASSRGVYEQYF
TRBV19	.	15	.	TRBJ2-2	TGTGCCAGTAGTCCCGGACCGAGTGGCACCGGGGAGCTGTTTTTT	CASSPGPSGTGELFF
TRBV5-1	.	14	.	TRBJ2-3	TGCGCCAGCAGTAGACTTACGAGCACAGATACGCAGTATTTT	CASSRLTSTDTQYF
TRBV10-3	TRBD1	13	.	TRBJ2-1	TGTGCCACTAAGGGACAGACCTACAATGAGCAGTTCTTC	CATKGQTYNEQFF
TRBV11-2	.	17	few	TRBJ2-4	TGTGCCAGCAGCTTAGTCTCCCCAGGGCTAGCCAAAAACATTCAGTACTTC	CASSLVSPGLAKNIQYF
TRBV4-3	TRBD2	15	.	TRBJ2-7	TGCGCCAGCAGCCAAAGTAGCGGGGATAGGGACGAGCAGTACTTC	CASSQSSGDRDEQYF
TRBV30	TRBD2	15	.	TRBJ2-2	TGTGCCTGGAGGAGATCACTAGCGGGCGTTGGGGAGCTGTTTTTT	CAWRRSLAGVGELFF
TRBV28	TRBD1	15	.	TRBJ1-5	TGTGCCAGCAGTCCCCGGACAGGGGGCGGCCAGCCCCAGCATTTT	CASSPRTGGGQPQHF
TRBV11-2	.	17	few	TRBJ2-1	TGTGCCAGCAGCTTTGCCGGAAAGCGAGGCTCCTACAATGAGCAGTTCTTC	CASSFAGKRGSYNEQFF
TRBV29-1	.	12	.	TRBJ2-7	TGCAGCGTTGAGAGGGTGTCCTACGAGCAGTACTTC	CSVERVSYEQYF
TRBV6-5	TRBD1	14	.	TRBJ1-2	TGTGCCAGCAGTTACCCGGGGACAGGGAACGGCTACACCTTC	CASSYPGTGNGYTF
TRBV28	.	15	.	TRBJ2-7	TGTGCCAGCAGCACCCCCACCCCGTCTCACTACGAGCAGTACTTC	CASSTPTPSHYEQYF
TRBV30	.	14	once	TRBJ2-1	TGTGCCTGGAGTGGCCAGCGTGGATACAATGAGCAGTTCTTC	CAWSGQRGYNEQFF
TRBV28	TRBD1	15	.	TRBJ1-2	TGTGCCAGCAGGGCCCCTACAGGGGGCCTCTATGGCTACACCTTC	CASRAPTGGLYGYTF
TRBV5-6	.	15	once	TRBJ2-7	TGTGCCAGCAGCTTGGTTAGAGTAAGTCCCTACGAGCAGTACTTC	CASSLVRVSPYEQYF
TRBV4-3	TRBD1	13	.	TRBJ2-5	TGCGCCAGCAGCCGGACAGGGGGGGGGACCCAGTACTTC	CASSRTGGGTQYF
TRBV9	.	15	.	TRBJ2-7	TGTGCCAGCAGCCCGACGACAGGTTCCACCTACGAGCAGTACTTC	CASSPTTGSTYEQYF
TRBV28	TRBD1	15	.	TRBJ1-4	TGTGCCAGCAGTTCACCGACAGGGCCGAATGAAAAACTGTTTTTT	CASSSPTGPNEKLFF
TRBV4-3	.	15	.	TRBJ2-2	TGCGCCAGCAGCCAAGGTCGGCTGCCACCCGGGGAGCTGTTTTTT	CASSQGRLPPGELFF
TRBV7-9	TRBD2	14	once	TRBJ2-1	TGTGCCAGCAGCCCCCCTGCGGGAGAAGGTGAGCAGTTCTTC	CASSPPAGEGEQFF
TRBV7-9	.	12	few	TRBJ2-7	TGTGCCAGCAGCCGAGGAAACCACGAGCAGTACTTC	CASSRGNHEQYF
TRBV21-1	.	17	.	TRBJ1-5	TGTGCCAGCAGCAAACGGCCAGCCCGGCATAGCAATCAGCCCCAGCATTTT	CASSKRPARHSNQPQHF
TRBV27	.	13	.	TRBJ1-1	TGTGCCAGCAGTTCTCTGATGAACACTGAAGCTTTCTTT	CASSSLMNTEAFF
TRBV5-1	TRBD2	16	few	TRBJ2-5	TGCGCCAGCAGCTTGAAGGGCGGGGGGAAGAAAGAGACCCAGTACTTC	CASSLKGGGKKETQYF
TRBV5-1	.	13	.	TRBJ2-7	TGCGCCAGCCCGGGCCACAGCTCCTACGAGCAGTACTTC	CASPGHSSYEQYF
TRBV28	.	15	.	TRBJ1-5	TGTGCCAGCAGTTTAATCGGGGTGATGGATCAGCCCCAGCATTTT	CASSLIGVMDQPQHF
TRBV5-1	TRBD1	15	.	TRBJ1-1	TGCGCCAGCAGCTTGGAGGGGACAGAAAGCACTGAAGCTTTCTTT	CASSLEGTESTEAFF
TRBV10-1	.	11	.	TRBJ2-3	TGCGCCAGCAGTGACAGAGGGGCGCAGTATTTT	CASSDRGAQYF